Listed here are 11 T cell receptor beta chains from one sample, sequenced in a study of cytomegalovirus exposure and HLA in healthy donors. A multiplex PCR was run with 60 Vbeta primers and 13 Jbeta primers. Generated by immunoSEQ multiplex PCR, the TCRdb table keeps only in-frame clones and is missing some. Among around 74,000 clones listed, 65% to 80% were seen once. Sequenced sample: PBMCs. These TCRs come from a man aged 25 to 45 in good health and CMV-seronegative.

V gene TRBV27 combines with J gene TRBJ1-5; a possible D gene is TRBD1 (5 bases). V lost 2 bases and J lost 3, with 11 bases in between. The CDR3 consists of 15 residues. Germline CDR1 is MNHEY and CDR2 is SMNVEV (reference sequence). CDR3 amino acids: CASSLIGGDNQPQHF. The CDR3 DNA follows: TGTGCCAGCAGTTTAATTGGAGGGGACAATCAGCCCCAGCATTTT.

This clone appeared a single time. The rearrangement joins TRBV10-1 to TRBJ2-7; weak D call: TRBD2 (6 bases). The V gene's germline CDR1 is WNHNN and CDR2 SYGVQD (reference sequence). The CDR3 is 13 residues long. The CDR3 DNA sequence: TGCGGCGCTGGGGGACGGGGGAACTACGAGCAGTACTTC. This encodes CGAGGRGNYEQYF.

This clone turned up a few times. The V and J genes are TRBV30 and TRBJ1-6; tentative D call: TRBD1 (5 bases). This CDR3 region has 13 residues. The V gene's germline CDR1 is GTSNPN and CDR2 SVGIG (reference sequence). The ends were cut back, 2 bases at V and 10 bases at J, with 12 bases in the middle. The CDR3 sequence: CAWSLQVGSPLHF. CDR3 bases: TGTGCCTGGAGTTTACAGGTTGGCTCACCCCTCCACTTT.

The chain uses TRBV10-3 and TRBJ2-1, with no clear D. Germline V gene sequence: CDR1 ENHRY, CDR2 SYGVKD. This CDR3 has 14 amino acids. The germline V and J ends were trimmed by 6 bases and 0 bases, with 9 bases remaining between them. In nucleotides, the CDR3 is TGTGCCATCAGGGATACAGACTCCTACAATGAGCAGTTCTTC. It is translated as CAIRDTDSYNEQFF.

The J gene is TRBJ2-7, the V gene TRBV28; 10 bases agree with TRBD2. The CDR3 is 15 residues long. Germline assignment: CDR1 MDHEN and CDR2 SYDVKM. Unmatched junction bases numbered 13, after V lost 8 bases and J lost 6 bases. The CDR3 region is CASSREASGRSEQYF. The CDR3 coding sequence is TGTGCCAGCTCCCGGGAGGCTAGCGGGAGAAGCGAGCAGTACTTC.

V is TRBV4-1 and J is TRBJ2-2, with a weak D call TRBD2 (6 bases). The CDR3 extends over 13 amino acids. The V and J ends lost 1 base and 6 bases respectively, with 6 bases between them. CDR1 and CDR2 (germline): MGHRA, YSYEKL. CDR3 sequence reads: CASSQAGAGELFF. CDR3 bases: TGCGCCAGCAGCCAAGCGGGGGCCGGGGAGCTGTTTTTT.

The sample holds a few counts of this clone. CDR3 DNA sequence: TGTGCCAGCAGCCAAGATACCCTTAGCACCATATATTTT. Amino acids: CASSQDTLSTIYF. The chain joins TRBV4-2 to TRBJ1-3; D is ambiguous. CDR1 and CDR2 from the germline V gene are LGHNA and YNFKEQ. The V end lost 0 bases, the J end lost 9 bases, and 9 bases lay between the germline ends. CDR3 length: 13 residues.

Notes on this clone: The junction departs from the called germline gene at one end, perhaps through a read error. The genes are TRBV15 and TRBJ1-2; maybe TRBD1 (5 bases). This CDR3 region has 16 residues. CDR1 LNHNV and CDR2 YYDKDF come from the germline V gene (reference sequence). CDR3 in DNA: TGTGCCACCAGCAGAGATTACTCGGACAATAGCTATGGCTACCCCTTC. Protein product: CATSRDYSDNSYGYPF.

Here the CDR3 DNA reads TGTGCCAGCAGTTACGGGTACACAGGGTTCTACACTGAAGCTTTCTTT. Translating gives CASSYGYTGFYTEAFF. The chain carries TRBV6-5 and TRBJ1-1; D might be TRBD1 (6 bases). CDR3 length: 16 residues. The germline gives CDR1 MNHEY, CDR2 SVGAGI. V lost 2 bases to trimming and J lost 3 bases, with 16 bases between them.

V is TRBV13 and J is TRBJ2-3, with D unresolved. Germline V gene sequence: CDR1 PRHDT, CDR2 FYEKMQ (reference sequence). Trimming took off 3 bases at V and 0 bases at J, with 7 bases between the two ends. This CDR3 contains 14 residues. CDR3 sequence reads: CASSFLGSTDTQYF. CDR3 nucleotides: TGTGCCAGCAGCTTTCTCGGGAGCACAGATACGCAGTATTTT.

The chain employs TRBV4-2 and TRBJ2-3; 11 nucleotides line up with TRBD2. The germline gives CDR1 LGHNA, CDR2 YNFKEQ. V shed 3 bases and J 5 bases; nucleotides not matched to a gene: 10. The CDR3 runs 17 residues. CDR3 coding DNA: TGTGCCAGCAGCCAGTACCTTAGCGGGGGGGCCATAGATACGCAGTATTTT. Protein sequence: CASSQYLSGGAIDTQYF.